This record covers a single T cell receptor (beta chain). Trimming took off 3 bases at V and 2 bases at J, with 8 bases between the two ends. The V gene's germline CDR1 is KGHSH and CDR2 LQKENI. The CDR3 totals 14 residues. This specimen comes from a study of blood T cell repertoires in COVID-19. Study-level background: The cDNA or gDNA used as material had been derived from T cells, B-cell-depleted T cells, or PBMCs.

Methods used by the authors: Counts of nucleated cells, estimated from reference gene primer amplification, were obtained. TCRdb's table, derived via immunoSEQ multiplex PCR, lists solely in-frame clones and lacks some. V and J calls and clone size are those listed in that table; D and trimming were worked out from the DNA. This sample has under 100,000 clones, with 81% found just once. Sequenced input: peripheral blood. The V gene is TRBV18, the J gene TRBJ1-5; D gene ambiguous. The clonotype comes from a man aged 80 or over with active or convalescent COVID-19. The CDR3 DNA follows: TGTGCCAGCTCACCGCCGGGTGGCAATCAGCCCCAGCATTTT. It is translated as CASSPPGGNQPQHF.